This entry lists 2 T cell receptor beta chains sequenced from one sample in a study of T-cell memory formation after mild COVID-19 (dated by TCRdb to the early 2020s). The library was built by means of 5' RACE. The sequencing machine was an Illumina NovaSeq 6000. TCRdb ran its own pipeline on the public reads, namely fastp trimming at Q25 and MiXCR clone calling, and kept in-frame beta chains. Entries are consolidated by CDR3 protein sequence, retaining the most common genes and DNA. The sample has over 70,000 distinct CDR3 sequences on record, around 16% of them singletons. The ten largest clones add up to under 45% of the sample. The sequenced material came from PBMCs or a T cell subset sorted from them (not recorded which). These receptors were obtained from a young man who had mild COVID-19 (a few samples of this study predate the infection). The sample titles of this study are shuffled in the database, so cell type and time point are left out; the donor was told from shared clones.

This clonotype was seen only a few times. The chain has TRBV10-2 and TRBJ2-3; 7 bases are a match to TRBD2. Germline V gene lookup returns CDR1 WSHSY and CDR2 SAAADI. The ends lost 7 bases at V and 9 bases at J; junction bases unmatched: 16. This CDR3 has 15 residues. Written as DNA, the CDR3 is TGCGCCAGCATCCCTGGCGGGGGTCCGAGAGGGACGCAGTATTTT. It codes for CASIPGGGPRGTQYF.

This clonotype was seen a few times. The CDR3 bases are TGTGCCAGCAGCGCTTCAGATACGCAGTATTTT. It specifies CASSASDTQYF. This sequence joins TRBV11-2 and TRBJ2-3, with D hard to call. Trimming left V 5 bases short and J 4 bases short, with 4 bases between. This CDR3 comprises 11 residues. Germline CDR1 is SGHAT and CDR2 is FQNNGV.